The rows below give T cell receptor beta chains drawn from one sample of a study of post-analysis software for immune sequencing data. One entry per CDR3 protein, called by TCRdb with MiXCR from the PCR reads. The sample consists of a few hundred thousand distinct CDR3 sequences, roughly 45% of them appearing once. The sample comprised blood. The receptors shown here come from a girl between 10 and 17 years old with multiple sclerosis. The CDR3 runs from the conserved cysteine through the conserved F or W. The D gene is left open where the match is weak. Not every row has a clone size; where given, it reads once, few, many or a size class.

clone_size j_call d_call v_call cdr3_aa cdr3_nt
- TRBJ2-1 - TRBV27 CASVRGSEQFF TGTGCCAGCGTAAGGGGAAGTGAGCAGTTCTTC
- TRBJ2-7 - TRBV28 CASSLGGPPNEQYF TGTGCCAGCAGTTTGGGCGGCCCTCCCAATGAGCAGTACTTC
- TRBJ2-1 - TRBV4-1 CANSQARRSDSNEQFF TGCGCCAACAGCCAAGCTCGACGGTCAGACAGCAATGAGCAGTTCTTC
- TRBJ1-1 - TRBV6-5 CASSRGQSEAFF TGTGCCAGCAGTCGAGGACAGTCTGAAGCTTTCTTT
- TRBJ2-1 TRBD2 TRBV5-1 CASILGTSGMNEQFF TGCGCCAGCATCTTAGGGACTAGCGGGATGAATGAGCAGTTCTTC
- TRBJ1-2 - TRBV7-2 CASSLGRRALGYTF TGTGCCAGCAGCTTGGGCCGGAGGGCTTTGGGCTACACCTTC
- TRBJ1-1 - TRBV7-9 CASSPSPGGVNTEAFF TGTGCCAGCAGCCCATCCCCGGGCGGAGTGAACACTGAAGCTTTCTTT
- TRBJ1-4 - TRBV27 CATRPATRNEKLFF TGTGCCACCCGACCGGCTACTCGTAATGAAAAACTGTTTTTT
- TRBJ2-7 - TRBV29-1 CSVESDNSYEQYF TGCAGCGTTGAATCTGACAACTCCTACGAGCAGTACTTC
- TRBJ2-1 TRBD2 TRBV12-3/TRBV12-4 CASSFNLAGINEQFF TGTGCCAGCAGTTTCAACCTAGCGGGAATCAATGAGCAGTTCTTC
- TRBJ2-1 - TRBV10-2 CASRADPPYNEQFF TGCGCCAGCAGAGCGGACCCGCCCTACAATGAGCAGTTCTTC
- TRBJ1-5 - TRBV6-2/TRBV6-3 CASSPSLQPQHF TGTGCCAGCAGTCCTTCCCTACAGCCCCAGCATTTT
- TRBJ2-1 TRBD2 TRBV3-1 CASSQVDTSGTGNEQFF TGTGCCAGCAGCCAAGTCGATACTAGCGGGACGGGCAATGAGCAGTTCTTC
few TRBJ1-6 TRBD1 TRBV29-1 CSVGDSPNSPLHF TGCAGCGTTGGGGACAGCCCCAATTCACCCCTCCACTTT
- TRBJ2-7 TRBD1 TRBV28 CASSLGQVNYNEQYF TGTGCCAGCAGTTTAGGACAGGTGAACTACAATGAGCAGTACTTC
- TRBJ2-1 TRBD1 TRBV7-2 CASSQGDNNEQFF TGTGCCAGCAGCCAGGGGGATAACAATGAGCAGTTCTTC
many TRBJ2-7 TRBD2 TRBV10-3 CAISGTSSSYEQYF TGTGCCATCAGCGGGACTAGCAGTTCCTACGAGCAGTACTTC
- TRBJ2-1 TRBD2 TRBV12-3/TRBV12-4 CASSLVAGVTHNEQFF TGTGCCAGCAGTTTGGTAGCGGGAGTCACACACAATGAGCAGTTCTTC
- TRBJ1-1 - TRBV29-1 CSSGPSEAFF TGCAGCTCCGGGCCCTCTGAAGCTTTCTTT
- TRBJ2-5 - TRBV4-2 CASSQERVQETQYF TGTGCCAGCAGCCAGGAGAGGGTCCAAGAGACCCAGTACTTC
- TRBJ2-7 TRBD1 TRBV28 CAIQGRTGGSYEQYF TGTGCCATCCAGGGACGGACAGGGGGTTCCTACGAGCAGTACTTC
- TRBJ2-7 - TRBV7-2 CASSLTVQNYEQYF TGTGCCAGCAGCTTAACCGTCCAGAACTACGAGCAGTACTTC
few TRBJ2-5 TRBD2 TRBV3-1 CASSRSGLAGGGGETQYF TGTGCCAGCAGCCGAAGTGGACTAGCGGGTGGAGGAGGAGAGACCCAGTACTTC
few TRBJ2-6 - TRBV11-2 CASSSARGSGANVLTF TGTGCCAGCAGCTCCGCCAGGGGCTCTGGGGCCAACGTCCTGACTTTC
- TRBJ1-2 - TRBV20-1 CSGTDVGYGYTF TGCAGCGGGACGGATGTCGGCTATGGCTACACCTTC
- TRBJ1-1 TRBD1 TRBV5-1 CASSGGQGPREAFF TGCGCCAGCAGCGGCGGACAGGGCCCGCGGGAAGCTTTCTTT
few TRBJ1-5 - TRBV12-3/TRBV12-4 CASRSQWPQHF TGTGCCAGCAGGTCACAGTGGCCCCAGCATTTT
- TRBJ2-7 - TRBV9 CASSVRDGYYEQYF TGTGCCAGCAGCGTTCGGGACGGATACTACGAGCAGTACTTC
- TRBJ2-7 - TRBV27 CASSGEVTGSYEQYF TGTGCCAGCAGCGGCGAGGTGACCGGCTCCTACGAGCAGTACTTC
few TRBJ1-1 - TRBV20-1 CSARLRDTEAFF TGCAGTGCTAGATTAAGGGATACTGAAGCTTTCTTT
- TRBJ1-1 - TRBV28 CASSLFGGGGGNTEAFF TGTGCCAGCAGTTTATTTGGCGGGGGAGGGGGGAACACTGAAGCTTTCTTT
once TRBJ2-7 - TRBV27 CAVQTGIEQYF TGTGCCGTCCAAACAGGGATCGAGCAGTACTTC
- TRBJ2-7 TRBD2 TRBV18 CASSPRVSSGRSPPREQYF TGTGCCAGCTCACCCAGGGTATCGAGCGGGAGGTCCCCCCCCCGGGAGCAGTACTTC
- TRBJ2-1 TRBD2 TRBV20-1 CSGAGESYNEQFF TGCAGTGGGGCGGGAGAGTCCTACAATGAGCAGTTCTTC
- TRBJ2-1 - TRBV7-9 CASSLSMRQQFF TGTGCCAGCAGCTTATCGATGAGGCAGCAGTTCTTC
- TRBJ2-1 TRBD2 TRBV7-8 CASSDGLAVSSYNEQFF TGTGCCAGCAGCGACGGACTAGCGGTTAGCTCCTACAATGAGCAGTTCTTC
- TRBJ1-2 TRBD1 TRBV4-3 CASSQGTDRVETYGYTF TGCGCCAGCAGCCAAGGAACCGACAGGGTGGAGACCTATGGCTACACCTTC
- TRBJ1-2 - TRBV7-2 CASSLEGHNYGYTF TGTGCCAGCAGCTTAGAGGGACACAACTATGGCTACACCTTC
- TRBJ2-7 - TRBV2 CASSAPMGYEQYF TGTGCCAGCAGTGCCCCCATGGGCTACGAGCAGTACTTC
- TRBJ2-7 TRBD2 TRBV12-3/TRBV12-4 CASRQEGAGSYEQYF TGTGCCAGCAGACAAGAAGGAGCGGGATCCTACGAGCAGTACTTC
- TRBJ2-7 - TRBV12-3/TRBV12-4 CASRRAGEQYF TGTGCCAGCAGAAGGGCTGGCGAGCAGTACTTC
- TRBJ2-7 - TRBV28 CASSYPTDHEQYF TGTGCCAGCAGTTATCCGACAGATCACGAGCAGTACTTC
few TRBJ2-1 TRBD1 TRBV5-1 CASSLPGQGRNNEQFF TGCGCCAGCAGCTTGCCGGGACAGGGACGGAACAATGAGCAGTTCTTC
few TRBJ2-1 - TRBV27 CASSPTSGRISYNEQFF TGTGCCAGCAGTCCCACCAGCGGGCGTATCTCCTACAATGAGCAGTTCTTC
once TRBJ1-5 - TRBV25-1 CASSQQNNQPQHF TGTGCCAGCAGTCAACAGAACAATCAGCCCCAGCATTTT
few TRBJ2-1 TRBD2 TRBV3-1 CASSQVASGSYEQFF TGTGCCAGCAGCCAAGTAGCTAGCGGGAGCTATGAGCAGTTCTTC
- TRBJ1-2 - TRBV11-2 CASSLKQEPVIYGYTF TGTGCCAGCAGCTTAAAACAGGAGCCCGTGATCTATGGCTACACCTTC
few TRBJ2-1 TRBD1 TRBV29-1 CSVERTGGNEQFF TGCAGCGTTGAAAGGACAGGGGGGAATGAGCAGTTCTTC
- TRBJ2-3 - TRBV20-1 CSARDPRETDTQYF TGCAGTGCTAGAGATCCGAGGGAGACAGATACGCAGTATTTT
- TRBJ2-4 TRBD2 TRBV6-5 CASSYTGGREPAKNIQYF TGTGCCAGCAGTTACACGGGAGGCAGGGAACCAGCCAAAAACATTCAGTACTTC
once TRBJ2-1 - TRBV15 CATSRTRLYEQFF TGTGCCACCAGCAGAACGCGACTCTACGAGCAGTTCTTC
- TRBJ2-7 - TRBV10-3 CAISATVSSYEQYF TGTGCCATCAGTGCCACCGTGAGCTCCTACGAGCAGTACTTC
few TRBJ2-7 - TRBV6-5 CASSYSRGSSYEQYF TGTGCCAGCAGTTACAGTCGCGGTAGCTCCTACGAGCAGTACTTC
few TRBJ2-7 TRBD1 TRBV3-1 CASSQDERQGAHEQYF TGTGCCAGCAGCCAAGATGAGAGACAGGGGGCGCATGAGCAGTACTTC
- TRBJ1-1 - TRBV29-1 CSVAVTPNTEAFF TGCAGCGTTGCGGTCACTCCGAACACTGAAGCTTTCTTT
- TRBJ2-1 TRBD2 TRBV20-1 CSARGIAGLRDNEQFF TGCAGTGCTAGGGGGATAGCGGGTCTCAGAGACAATGAGCAGTTCTTC
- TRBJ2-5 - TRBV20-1 CSARDLLGRETQYF TGCAGTGCTAGAGATCTCTTGGGGCGGGAGACCCAGTACTTC